This TCR beta chain originates from a study of cytomegalovirus exposure and HLA in healthy donors. Note on this clone: Its antigen remains unidentified.

Primers: 60 Vbeta forward and 13 Jbeta reverse. The assay was immunoSEQ multiplex PCR, and TCRdb's table has in-frame clones only and misses some. This table holds roughly 74,000 clones, 60% to 85% found once. Study findings and constraints: Later genetic work tied a missense DCLRE1C variant to beta-chain V and J trimming.

The clonotype originates from a middle-aged man in good health and CMV-seronegative. Sequenced sample: PBMCs.

In DNA, the CDR3 is TGCGCCAGCAGGGGGGGGAGCGGAAGCTCCTACGAGCAGTACTTC. This codes for CASRGGSGSSYEQYF. The rearrangement joins TRBV5-1 to TRBJ2-7, with 7 bases identical to TRBD2. CDR3 size: 15 residues. V lost 5 bases, J lost 0 bases, and 8 bases stayed unmatched. The germline V gene encodes CDR1 SGHRS and CDR2 YFSETQ.